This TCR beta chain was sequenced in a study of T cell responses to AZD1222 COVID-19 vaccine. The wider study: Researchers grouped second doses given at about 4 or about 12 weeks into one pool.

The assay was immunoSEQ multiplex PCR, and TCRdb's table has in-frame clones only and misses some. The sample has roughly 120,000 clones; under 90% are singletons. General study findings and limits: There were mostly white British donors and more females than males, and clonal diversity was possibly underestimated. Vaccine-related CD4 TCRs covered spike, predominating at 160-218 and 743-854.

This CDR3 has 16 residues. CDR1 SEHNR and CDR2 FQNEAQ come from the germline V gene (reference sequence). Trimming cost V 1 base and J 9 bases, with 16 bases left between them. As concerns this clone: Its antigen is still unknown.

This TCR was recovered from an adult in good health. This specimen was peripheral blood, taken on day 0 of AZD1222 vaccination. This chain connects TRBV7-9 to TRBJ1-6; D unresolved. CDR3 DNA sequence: TGTGCCAGCAGCTTAGATGGCGGGATTAGAGGTTCACCCCTCCACTTT. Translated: CASSLDGGIRGSPLHF.